The clone carrying this T cell receptor beta chain was recorded many times. Its antigen is undetermined. These data are taken from a study of post-analysis software for immune sequencing data. About the study: Included courses were relapsing-remitting and secondary progressive multiple sclerosis; progressive-relapsing multiple sclerosis was also included. Regarding the study as a whole: Four or five TRBV segments occurring more often in patients than controls included TRBV5-6, TRBV5-1 and TRBV20-1. For normalized Chao1 diversity, multiple sclerosis patients scored significantly lower than controls did. The authors found that F measure strongly co-clustered same-batch samples.

Every TCR beta cDNA library bore unique molecular identifiers. A population of about 1 to 11 million T cells gave rise to around 530,000 cDNA molecules. TCRdb processed the PCR reads anew with MiXCR; each CDR3 protein has one entry. The sample records about 170,000 distinct CDR3 sequences, over 25% being singletons. Trimming cost V 4 bases and J 7 bases; bases outside gene matches: 15. Germline values: CDR1 SGHRS, CDR2 YFSETQ. This CDR3 is built from 18 residues. The clonotype originates from a girl aged 10 to 17 with multiple sclerosis. The gene calls are TRBV5-1 and TRBJ2-1; 12 bases align to TRBD2. Specimen: blood. CDR3 amino acids: CASSPPPPTSGSGNEQFF. CDR3 bases: TGCGCCAGCAGCCCGCCGCCCCCGACTAGCGGGAGTGGGAATGAGCAGTTCTTC. The entire variable domain, with the rest obtained from reference TRBV5-1 and TRBJ2-1, is as follows: KAGVTQTPRYLIKTRGQQVTLSCSPISGHRSVSWYQQTPGQGLQFLFEYFSETQRNKGNFPGRFSGRQFSNSRSEMNVSTLELGDSALYLCASSPPPPTSGSGNEQFFGPGTRLTVL.